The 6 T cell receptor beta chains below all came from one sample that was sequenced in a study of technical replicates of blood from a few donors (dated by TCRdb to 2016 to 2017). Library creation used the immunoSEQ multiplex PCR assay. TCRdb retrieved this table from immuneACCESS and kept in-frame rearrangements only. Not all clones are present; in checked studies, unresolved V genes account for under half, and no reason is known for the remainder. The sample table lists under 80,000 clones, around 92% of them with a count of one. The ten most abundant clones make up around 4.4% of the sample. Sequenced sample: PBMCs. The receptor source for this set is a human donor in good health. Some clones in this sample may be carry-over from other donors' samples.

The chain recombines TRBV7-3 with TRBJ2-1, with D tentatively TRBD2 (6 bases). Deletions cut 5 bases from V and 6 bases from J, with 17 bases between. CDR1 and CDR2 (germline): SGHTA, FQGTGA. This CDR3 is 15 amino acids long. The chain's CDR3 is CASSVLAAPLNEQFF. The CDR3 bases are TGTGCCAGCAGCGTATTAGCGGCCCCCCTCAATGAGCAGTTCTTC. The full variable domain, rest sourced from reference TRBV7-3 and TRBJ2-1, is GAGVSQTPSNKVTEKGKYVELRCDPISGHTALYWYRQSLGQGPEFLIYFQGTGAADDSGLPNDRFFAVRPEGSVSTLKIQRTERGDSAVYLCASSVLAAPLNEQFFGPGTRLTVL.

CDR3 DNA sequence: TGTGCCAGCAGCCCGTGGTTGGGCACCTCCTACGAGCAGTACTTC. Encoded protein: CASSPWLGTSYEQYF. The genes are TRBV7-2 and TRBJ2-7; D gene uncertain. The germline gives CDR1 SGHTA, CDR2 FQGNSA. This CDR3 comprises 15 residues. Trimming pared 5 bases from V and 0 bases from J, leaving 14 bases between.

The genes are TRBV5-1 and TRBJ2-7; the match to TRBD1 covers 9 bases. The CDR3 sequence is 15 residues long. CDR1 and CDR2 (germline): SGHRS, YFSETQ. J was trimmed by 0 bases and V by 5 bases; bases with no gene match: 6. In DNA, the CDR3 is TGCGCCAGCAGACCGACAGGGGGGAGCTCCTACGAGCAGTACTTC. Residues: CASRPTGGSSYEQYF.

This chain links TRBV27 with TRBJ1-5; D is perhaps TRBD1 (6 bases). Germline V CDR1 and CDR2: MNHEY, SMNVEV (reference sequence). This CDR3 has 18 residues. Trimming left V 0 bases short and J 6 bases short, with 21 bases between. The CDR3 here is CASSLSGVVVGAFQPQHF. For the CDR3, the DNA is TGTGCCAGCAGTTTATCGGGGGTTGTGGTGGGGGCGTTTCAGCCCCAGCATTTT.

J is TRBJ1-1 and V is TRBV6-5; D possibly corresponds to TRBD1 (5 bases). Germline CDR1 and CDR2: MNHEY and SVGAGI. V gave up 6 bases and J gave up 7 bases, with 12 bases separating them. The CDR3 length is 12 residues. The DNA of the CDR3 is TGTGCCAGCAGCCAGAGAGACAGTGAAGCTTTCTTT. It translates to CASSQRDSEAFF.

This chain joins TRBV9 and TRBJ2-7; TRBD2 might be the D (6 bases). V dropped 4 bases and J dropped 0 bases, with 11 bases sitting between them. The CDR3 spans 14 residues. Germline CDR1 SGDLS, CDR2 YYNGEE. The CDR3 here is CASSIAEYSYEQYF. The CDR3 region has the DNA TGTGCCAGCAGCATAGCGGAGTACTCCTACGAGCAGTACTTC.